What follows are 16 T cell receptor beta chains derived from one specimen sequenced in a study of T-cell reconstitution after alpha-beta-depleted transplantation in children. Preparing the TCRbeta library involved the use of unique molecular identifiers. MiXCR, applied by TCRdb to the PCR reads, yields one record per CDR3 protein. The data contain hundreds of thousands of distinct CDR3 sequences, roughly 8.1% of them singletons. The source material was PBMCs, mostly from graft donor cells, sampled 360 days after TCRalphabeta/CD19-depleted stem cell transplant. These receptors were obtained from a male patient aged 2-9 years who had a stem cell transplant for acute myeloid leukemia, so the T cells may come from the graft donor.

The table lists this clonotype with many counts. The genes are TRBV5-6 and TRBJ1-1, with D perhaps TRBD1 (5 bases). The CDR3 runs to 12 residues. Trimming took 4 bases from V and 10 from J, leaving 14 bases between them. Germline-derived CDR1 and CDR2 are SGHDT and YYEEEE. As DNA, the CDR3 is TGTGCCAGCAGCGGGGCAGGATGGCGAGCTTTCTTT. The encoded protein is CASSGAGWRAFF.

There are many counts of this clonotype. The chain links TRBV28 to TRBJ2-3, with D perhaps TRBD2 (6 bases). Between the trimmed V and J ends, which lost 8 bases and 0 bases, there was a span of 12 bases. The CDR3 is 14 amino acids. Germline V gene data show CDR1 as MDHEN and CDR2 as SYDVKM. The CDR3 here is CASRRSGSTDTQYF. CDR3 nucleotides: TGTGCCAGCCGCAGGAGCGGGAGCACAGATACGCAGTATTTT.

V gene TRBV27 combines with J gene TRBJ1-6; TRBD1 is a possible D gene (6 bases). The V end lost 3 bases, the J end lost 11 bases, and 11 bases lay between the germline ends. There are 13 residues in the CDR3. CDR1 and CDR2 (germline): MNHEY, SMNVEV (reference sequence). CDR3 residues: CASSFDRTTPLHF. The DNA for the CDR3 is TGTGCCAGCAGTTTCGACAGGACTACACCCCTCCACTTT.

This chain links TRBV11-2 with TRBJ2-2; TRBD2 matches 8 bases. V was clipped by 8 bases and J by 0 bases; unmatched bases: 14. CDR1 is SGHAT and CDR2 is FQNNGV in the germline V gene. CDR3 length equals 18 residues. For the CDR3, the DNA is TGTGCCAGCGGAGCTTGGTTTAGCGGGGCCGCGAACACCGGGGAGCTGTTTTTT. Its translation: CASGAWFSGAANTGELFF.

The sample holds many counts of this clonotype. This chain uses TRBV5-6 with TRBJ2-3, with D perhaps matching TRBD1 (5 bases). The CDR3 extends over 14 amino acids. V gave up 1 base and J gave up 0 bases, with 6 bases separating them. Germline lookup yields CDR1 SGHDT and CDR2 YYEEEE. In nucleotides, the CDR3 is TGTGCCAGCAGCTTGAGGACAAGCACAGATACGCAGTATTTT. Amino acid sequence: CASSLRTSTDTQYF.

The J gene is TRBJ1-6, the V gene TRBV6-5; D is undetermined. Germline loops: CDR1 MNHEY, CDR2 SVGAGI. Trimming removed 0 bases from V and 9 bases from J, with 9 bases in between. The CDR3 is 14 amino acids. The CDR3 region has the DNA TGTGCCAGCAGTTACTCGCCGGCTTTTTCACCCCTCCACTTT. Amino acids: CASSYSPAFSPLHF.

This clonotype was found many times. The genes are TRBV28 and TRBJ1-1; D gene ambiguous. Trimming took 10 bases from V and 0 from J, leaving 9 bases between them. Germline V CDR1 and CDR2: MDHEN, SYDVKM. The CDR3 sequence is 12 residues long. The CDR3 region is CATTGMNTEAFF. CDR3 sequence (DNA): TGTGCCACCACGGGTATGAACACTGAAGCTTTCTTT.

This clonotype was picked up a small number of times. This rearrangement joins TRBV20-1 to TRBJ2-7; the D gene is possibly TRBD2 (6 bases). Looked up from germline, CDR1 is DFQATT and CDR2 is SNEGSKA (reference sequence). The V gene lost 3 bases and the J gene lost 6 bases, with 12 bases spanning the gap. This CDR3 is built from 12 residues. The CDR3 DNA reads TGCAGTGCTAGGCGCGGGACCATCGAGCAGTACTTC. Translation gives CSARRGTIEQYF.

This clonotype was observed many times. The chain has TRBV29-1 and TRBJ2-3; 7 bases are shared with TRBD1. Germline V gene data show CDR1 as SQVTM and CDR2 as ANQGSEA. The CDR3 spans 14 residues. V lost 6 bases to trimming and J lost 3 bases; unmatched junction nucleotides: 9. This chain's CDR3 is CSVRQGVQTDTQYF. The DNA of the CDR3 is TGCAGCGTACGACAGGGCGTACAAACAGATACGCAGTATTTT.

This clonotype was counted at least ten times. The chain is built from TRBV20-1 and TRBJ2-3; D tentatively reads TRBD1 or TRBD2 (5 bases each). The CDR3 spans 15 residues. V was shortened by 1 base and J by 3 bases, with 14 bases between the two germline ends. Per germline, CDR1 DFQATT and CDR2 SNEGSKA (reference sequence). CDR3 DNA sequence: TGCAGTGCTAGAGCCGGGACCCTGGAAACAGATACGCAGTATTTT. Protein product: CSARAGTLETDTQYF.

This clonotype was counted between two and nine times. The genes are TRBV20-1 and TRBJ2-7; 7 nucleotides agree with TRBD1. Germline V gene data show CDR1 as DFQATT and CDR2 as SNEGSKA (reference sequence). J gave up 3 bases and V 1 base, and 12 bases lay outside the gene matches. This CDR3 spans 16 amino acids. The CDR3 sequence is CSARAITGVMYYEQYF. The CDR3 DNA is TGCAGTGCTAGAGCTATAACAGGGGTTATGTACTACGAGCAGTACTTC.

This clonotype was seen ten or more times. V gene TRBV7-9 combines with J gene TRBJ2-1, with D tentatively TRBD2 (6 bases). Trimming cost V 3 bases and J 9 bases, with 15 bases left between them. CDR3 length: 14 amino acids. The germline V gene has CDR1 SEHNR and CDR2 FQNEAQ (reference sequence). The CDR3 region is CASSFSFGSSEQFF. The CDR3 DNA reads TGTGCCAGCAGCTTTTCGTTCGGGAGCAGTGAGCAGTTCTTC. Variable domain in full (rest from reference TRBV7-9 and TRBJ2-1): DTGVSQNPRHKITKRGQNVTFRCDPISEHNRLYWYRQTLGQGPEFLTYFQNEAQLEKSRLLSDRFSAERPKGSFSTLEIQRTEQGDSAMYLCASSFSFGSSEQFFGPGTRLTVL.

The V and J genes are TRBV7-9 and TRBJ2-3; the D gene is possibly TRBD1 (6 bases). V lost 2 bases and J 1 base, leaving 13 bases between the germline ends. CDR3 length equals 16 residues. From germline, CDR1 is SEHNR and CDR2 FQNEAQ (reference sequence). The CDR3 DNA reads as TGTGCCAGCAGCTTACCTGATGGGGGCCGCACAGATACGCAGTATTTT. Translated, it gives CASSLPDGGRTDTQYF.

This clonotype has a handful of counts. This chain links TRBV2 with TRBJ2-3; D not certain. Trimming removed 1 base from V and 2 bases from J, with 16 bases in between. Germline lookup yields CDR1 SNHLY and CDR2 FYNNEI. This CDR3 spans 17 amino acids. Here the CDR3 reads CASSEDIQVRATDTQYF. The CDR3 DNA follows: TGTGCCAGCAGTGAAGATATCCAAGTAAGGGCCACAGATACGCAGTATTTT.

The chain employs TRBV4-3 and TRBJ2-7, with D unclear. The CDR3 sequence is 14 residues long. The V and J ends lost 1 base and 7 bases respectively, with 14 bases between them. Germline CDR1 reads LGHNA; CDR2 reads YSLEER. The CDR3 DNA follows: TGCGCCAGCAGCCAAGCGCAGCACCAAAGGGAGCAGTACTTC. Translated: CASSQAQHQREQYF.

This clonotype has a count of ten or more. This rearrangement joins TRBV7-8 to TRBJ2-1; 10 bases are a match to TRBD2. The CDR3 sequence is 15 residues long. Per the germline V gene, CDR1 is SGHVS and CDR2 is FQNEAQ. The ends lost 5 bases at V and 4 bases at J; junction bases unmatched: 5. The CDR3 bases are TGTGCCAGCAGCCAACTAGCGGGATCTTACAATGAGCAGTTCTTC. It encodes CASSQLAGSYNEQFF.